The entry below describes one T cell receptor (beta chain). This entry belongs to a study of blood T cell repertoires in COVID-19. The wider study: The study drew acute and convalescent COVID-19 samples from the United States, Italy and Spain. Sources were T cells, B-cell-depleted T cells, or PBMCs; the material itself was cDNA or gDNA.

CDR1 is LNHDA and CDR2 is SQIVND in the germline V gene (reference sequence). Trimming stripped 4 bases from V and 1 base from J, with 7 bases between. This CDR3 has 14 amino acids. In the authors' workflow: Quantification of nucleated cells was approximated via reference gene primer amplification. Profiling relied on immunoSEQ multiplex PCR, and the TCRdb table lists in-frame clones only, not all of them. Clonal size and the V and J genes are those of that table, whereas D and trimming came from the DNA. The sample lists 60,000 to 75,000 clones, approximately 90% occurring once. The TCR originated in a human donor in a cohort sampled during active COVID-19. The sample consisted of peripheral blood. The chain carries TRBV19 and TRBJ1-4, with D hard to call. CDR3 protein: CASSTHGTNEKLFF. The CDR3 nucleotides read TGTGCCAGTAGTACCCACGGAACTAATGAAAAACTGTTTTTT. The full variable domain, its missing parts supplied by reference TRBV19 and TRBJ1-4, is DGGITQSPKYLFRKEGQNVTLSCEQNLNHDAMYWYRQDPGQGLRLIYYSQIVNDFQKGDIAEGYSVSREKKESFPLTVTSAQKNPTAFYLCASSTHGTNEKLFFGSGTQLSVL.